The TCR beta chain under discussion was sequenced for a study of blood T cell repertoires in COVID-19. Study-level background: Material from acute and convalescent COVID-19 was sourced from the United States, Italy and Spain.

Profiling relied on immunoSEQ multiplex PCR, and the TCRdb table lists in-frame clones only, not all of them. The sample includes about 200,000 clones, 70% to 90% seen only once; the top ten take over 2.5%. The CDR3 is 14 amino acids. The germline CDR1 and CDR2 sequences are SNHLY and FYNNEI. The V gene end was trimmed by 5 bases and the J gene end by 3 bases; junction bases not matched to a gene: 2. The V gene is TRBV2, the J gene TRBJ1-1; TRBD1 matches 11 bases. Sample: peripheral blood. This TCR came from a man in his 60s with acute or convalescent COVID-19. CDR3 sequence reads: CASSKDRGHTEAFF. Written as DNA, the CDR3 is TGTGCCAGCAGTAAGGACAGGGGGCACACTGAAGCTTTCTTT.